Listed below are T cell receptor beta chains from one sample, sequenced in a study of blood T cell repertoires in COVID-19. Sequencing was performed with immunoSEQ multiplex PCR; in TCRdb, only in-frame clones are kept and a portion is missing. The sample yields approximately 180,000 clones, 60% to 80% seen once. The sample was peripheral blood. The receptors come from a woman in her sixties or seventies with acute or convalescent COVID-19. CDR3s include the opening cysteine and the closing phenylalanine or tryptophan. The D gene is left open where the match is weak. Rows may omit the clone size; those that give it use once, few, many or a size class.

TRBV6-5	.	once	TRBJ2-7	CASSYQPTGRSDEQYF	TGTGCCAGCAGTTACCAGCCGACAGGTCGCTCGGACGAGCAGTACTTC
TRBV18	.	.	TRBJ1-4	CASSPPSLTGNEKLFF	TGTGCCAGCTCACCACCGTCTCTCACAGGGAATGAAAAACTGTTTTTT
TRBV12-3/TRBV12-4	.	.	TRBJ2-3	CASSFSTRDTQYF	TGTGCCAGCAGTTTCAGTACTAGGGATACGCAGTATTTT
TRBV19	TRBD1	.	TRBJ1-4	CASSMDRREKLFF	TGTGCCAGTAGTATGGACAGGCGGGAAAAACTGTTTTTT
TRBV5-8	.	few	TRBJ2-1	CASPTSLVATTYNEQFF	TGTGCCAGCCCCACCAGCCTGGTAGCTACCACCTACAATGAGCAGTTCTTC
TRBV12-5	.	once	TRBJ2-5	CASGLRTTQETQYF	TGTGCTAGTGGCCTGAGGACTACCCAAGAGACCCAGTACTTC
TRBV30	.	.	TRBJ2-3	CAWTKSWGGTDTQYF	TGTGCCTGGACCAAATCATGGGGGGGCACAGATACGCAGTATTTT
TRBV19	.	few	TRBJ2-3	CASAGRLGDTQYF	TGTGCCAGTGCGGGCCGGCTGGGCGATACGCAGTATTTT
TRBV5-1	TRBD1	.	TRBJ1-2	CASSLSGTDYGYTF	TGCGCCAGCAGCCTTAGCGGGACAGACTATGGCTACACCTTC
TRBV12-3/TRBV12-4	.	.	TRBJ2-1	CASSPYYNEQFF	TGTGCCAGCTCCCCCTACTACAATGAGCAGTTCTTC
TRBV7-9	.	.	TRBJ1-2	CASSFETDQNGYTF	TGTGCCAGCAGCTTCGAAACAGATCAAAATGGCTACACCTTC
TRBV2	.	.	TRBJ1-6	CASSVHGSSPLHF	TGTGCCAGCAGTGTACATGGGAGTTCACCCCTCCACTTT
TRBV7-9	TRBD1	few	TRBJ2-1	CASRSRGPNNEQFF	TGTGCCAGCAGATCCAGGGGGCCAAACAATGAGCAGTTCTTC
TRBV19	.	once	TRBJ1-3	CASSIGQSSGNTIYF	TGTGCCAGTAGTATAGGACAGAGCTCTGGAAACACCATATATTTT
TRBV29-1	TRBD2	.	TRBJ2-1	CGGLAGIYNEQFF	TGCGGGGGTCTAGCGGGTATCTACAATGAGCAGTTCTTC
TRBV18	TRBD1	few	TRBJ2-5	CASSPPDFDRVGKTQYF	TGTGCCAGCTCACCACCGGATTTCGACAGGGTGGGAAAGACCCAGTACTTC
TRBV2	TRBD2	.	TRBJ2-5	CASRWTSGRAQETQYF	TGTGCCAGCAGGTGGACTAGCGGGAGGGCGCAAGAGACCCAGTACTTC
TRBV3-1/TRBV3-2	TRBD2	.	TRBJ2-7	CASSRTSGGLVHEQYF	TGTGCCAGCAGCCGGACCTCGGGGGGGTTGGTCCACGAGCAGTACTTC
TRBV30	TRBD2	.	TRBJ2-3	CAWSAGGGTDTQYF	TGTGCCTGGAGTGCGGGAGGGGGGACAGATACGCAGTATTTT
TRBV30	.	.	TRBJ2-5	CAWSAERARVAYF	TGTGCCTGGAGTGCCGAACGGGCGCGGGTAGCGTACTTC
TRBV10-3	.	.	TRBJ1-4	CAISDRNEKLFF	TGTGCCATCAGTGACAGGAATGAAAAACTGTTTTTT
TRBV6-1	TRBD2	.	TRBJ2-1	CASSGGLAGAFYNEQFF	TGTGCCAGCAGTGGGGGACTAGCGGGAGCATTCTACAATGAGCAGTTCTTC
TRBV3-1/TRBV3-2	.	.	TRBJ2-4	CASSQDQRIKNIQYF	TGTGCCAGCAGCCAAGATCAGCGGATCAAAAACATTCAGTACTTC
TRBV3-1/TRBV3-2	TRBD1	.	TRBJ2-7	CASSQVSGTGFGQYF	TGTGCCAGCAGCCAAGTCAGCGGGACAGGGTTTGGGCAGTACTTC
TRBV7-9	TRBD2	.	TRBJ2-1	CACGARREQNEQFF	TGTGCCTGCGGCGCCAGGCGGGAGCAAAATGAGCAGTTCTTC
TRBV7-2	TRBD2	.	TRBJ2-7	CASSPLTGTSGMGQYF	TGTGCCAGCAGCCCCCTGACCGGGACTAGCGGGATGGGGCAGTACTTC
TRBV10-3	TRBD2	few	TRBJ2-1	CAISVLAGAYNEQFF	TGTGCCATCAGTGTATTAGCGGGGGCCTACAATGAGCAGTTCTTC
TRBV20-1	.	once	TRBJ1-1	CSASSEAFF	TGCAGTGCTAGCAGTGAAGCTTTCTTT
TRBV27	.	.	TRBJ2-1	CASPQFPKRTSYNEQFF	TGTGCCAGCCCTCAGTTTCCAAAGCGGACCTCCTACAATGAGCAGTTCTTC
TRBV3-1/TRBV3-2	.	.	TRBJ1-6	CASSRPGNGSPLHF	TGTGCCAGCAGCAGGCCGGGGAATGGATCACCCCTCCACTTT
TRBV7-2	.	.	TRBJ2-1	CASNQGEVGEQFF	TGTGCCAGCAACCAGGGCGAAGTTGGGGAGCAGTTCTTC
TRBV3-1/TRBV3-2	.	.	TRBJ2-5	CASSQGGGGQTQYF	TGTGCCAGCAGCCAAGGGGGGGGCGGGCAGACCCAGTACTTC
TRBV2	.	.	TRBJ2-3	CASSVIFTDTQYF	TGTGCCAGCAGTGTTATCTTCACAGATACGCAGTATTTT
TRBV5-1	.	.	TRBJ1-5	CASRGQPNQPQHF	TGCGCCAGCAGAGGACAGCCCAATCAGCCCCAGCATTTT
TRBV6-6	TRBD2	.	TRBJ2-3	CASSPFGTSGHTQYF	TGTGCCAGCAGCCCGTTTGGGACTAGCGGGCATACGCAGTATTTT
TRBV27	TRBD1	.	TRBJ2-7	CASSTSRQGVGEQYF	TGTGCCAGCAGTACCTCGCGACAGGGGGTAGGCGAGCAGTACTTC
TRBV5-4	.	.	TRBJ2-2	CASSLGLSGNTGELFF	TGTGCCAGCAGCTTGGGTCTGAGCGGAAACACCGGGGAGCTGTTTTTT
TRBV20-1	TRBD2	.	TRBJ2-1	CSASTPREGNEQFF	TGCAGTGCTAGTACCCCCAGGGAGGGAAATGAGCAGTTCTTC
TRBV24-1	.	few	TRBJ2-2	CATSDGQYTNTGELFF	TGTGCCACCAGTGATGGACAGTACACGAACACCGGGGAGCTGTTTTTT
TRBV3-1/TRBV3-2	TRBD2	.	TRBJ2-5	CASSQDRASGRFQYF	TGTGCCAGCAGCCAAGATCGCGCTAGCGGGAGGTTCCAGTACTTC
TRBV3-1/TRBV3-2	TRBD1	.	TRBJ1-2	CASSLRTGDYGYTF	TGTGCCAGCAGCCTCCGGACAGGGGACTATGGCTACACCTTC
TRBV7-6	.	.	TRBJ1-2	CASSLAGRGRSYGYTF	TGTGCCAGCAGCTTAGCTGGCAGGGGAAGAAGTTATGGCTACACCTTC
TRBV4-1	TRBD2	.	TRBJ2-7	CASSQDRWGGSEQYF	TGCGCCAGCAGCCAAGATAGGTGGGGCGGGAGTGAGCAGTACTTC
TRBV7-3	.	.	TRBJ2-1	CASSFGRYNEQFF	TGTGCCAGCAGCTTCGGGAGATACAATGAGCAGTTCTTC
TRBV10-3	TRBD1	.	TRBJ2-2	CATGFGTGDTGELFF	TGTGCCACAGGGTTCGGGACAGGGGACACCGGGGAGCTGTTTTTT